This TCR beta chain was sequenced for a study of radiotherapy plus CTLA-4 blockade in lung cancer (dated by TCRdb to 2016 to 2019). At the level of the whole study: Among enrolled patients, approximately 18% had an objective response and 30% to 35% reached disease control.

In this study, focal radiation therapy paired with CTLA-4 blockade (ipilimumab) was tested in patients who had chemo-refractory metastatic non-small-cell lung cancer. What the study reported, not specific to this receptor: After treatment with radiotherapy and ipilimumab, TCR clones that originated in tumors expanded in peripheral blood. Increased serum interferon-beta after radiation, together with early dynamic changes in blood T cell clones, were reported to be the strongest predictors of response.

Worth noting for this clone: Its antigen is currently not known. The record has no base qualities; no much larger clone is one base away.

The CDR1 and CDR2 encoded by the germline V gene are MGHDK and SYGVNS. Including cysteine and phenylalanine, the CDR3 has 14 amino acids. Only the CDR3 DNA stays, 42 bases, in frame from base 1. V is shortened by 1 base, J by 1 base, and the region joining them spans 7 bases. The library was prepared using the immunoSEQ multiplex PCR assay. TCRdb limited this immuneACCESS table to in-frame rearrangements with V and J called. A share of clones is missing; checked studies link under half to unresolved V genes, and the rest is unexplained. The sample data list 49,000 or so clones, and roughly 76% of these were observed just once. Jointly, the top ten make up approximately 8.8% of the sample.

The chain was built from TRBV25-1 and TRBJ1-2; no D segment can be confidently identified. The sequencing here drew on peripheral blood, taken from a patient treated with radiotherapy plus ipilimumab. This clonotype was obtained from a human donor with non-small cell lung cancer who had stable disease on radiotherapy plus ipilimumab. This receptor carries the CDR3 CASSEWAFNYGYTF. The sequenced DNA is TGTGCCAGCAGTGAATGGGCATTTAACTATGGCTACACCTTC.